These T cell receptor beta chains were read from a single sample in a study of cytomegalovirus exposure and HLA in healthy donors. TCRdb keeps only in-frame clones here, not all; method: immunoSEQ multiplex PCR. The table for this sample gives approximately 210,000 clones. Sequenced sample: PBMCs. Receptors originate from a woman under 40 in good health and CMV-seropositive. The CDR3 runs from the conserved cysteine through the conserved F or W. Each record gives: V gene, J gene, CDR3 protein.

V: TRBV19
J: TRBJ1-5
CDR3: CASTRGSTGSMGNQPQHF

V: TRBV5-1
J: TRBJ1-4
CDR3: CASSLEGVNEKLFF

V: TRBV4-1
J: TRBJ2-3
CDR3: CASSQEPPGTGGTDTQYF

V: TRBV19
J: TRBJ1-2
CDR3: CASSMGRATEYGYTF

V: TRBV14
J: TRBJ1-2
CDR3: CASSPDRGLYGYTF

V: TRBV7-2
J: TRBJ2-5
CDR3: CASSPGQGGGTQYF

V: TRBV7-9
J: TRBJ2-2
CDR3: CASSPGLAGVTGELFF

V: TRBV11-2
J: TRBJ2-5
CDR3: CASSLDNSGGVRRETQYF

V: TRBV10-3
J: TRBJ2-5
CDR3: CASARMTSGQETQYF

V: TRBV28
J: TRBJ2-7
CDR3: CASSLDTMGYEQYF

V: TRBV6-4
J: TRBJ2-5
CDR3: CASSALGGTQYF

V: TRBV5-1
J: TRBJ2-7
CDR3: CASSLRGTLHEQYF

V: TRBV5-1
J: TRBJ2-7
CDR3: CASSLSGTESYEQYF

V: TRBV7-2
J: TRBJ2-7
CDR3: CASSFGGSKNEQYF

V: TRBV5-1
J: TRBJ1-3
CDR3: CASSLGDRTGNTIYF

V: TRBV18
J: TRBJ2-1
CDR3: CASSPGTSGLGEQFF

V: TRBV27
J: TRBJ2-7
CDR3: CASSSGLTSYEQYF

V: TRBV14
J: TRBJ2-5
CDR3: CASSLDPWTSGQETQYF

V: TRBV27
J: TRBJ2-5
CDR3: CASSLGLAGVQETQYF

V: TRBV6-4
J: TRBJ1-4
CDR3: CAGPLPGPATNEKLFF

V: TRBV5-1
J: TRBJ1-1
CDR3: CASSLDRGGVNTEAFF

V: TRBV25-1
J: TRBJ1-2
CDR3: CASSEQVAGEGYTF

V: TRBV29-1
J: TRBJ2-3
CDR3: CSAQLAGSTDTQYF

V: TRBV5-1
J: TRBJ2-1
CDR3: CASSLPQTGGKSYNEQFF

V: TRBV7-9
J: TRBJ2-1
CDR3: CASSLPGLAGGWQFF

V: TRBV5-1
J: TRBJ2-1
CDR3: CASSSLTGSSYNEQFF

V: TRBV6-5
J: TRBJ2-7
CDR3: CASSLTASYEQYF

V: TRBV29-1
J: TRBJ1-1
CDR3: CSVVSRTGNTEAFF

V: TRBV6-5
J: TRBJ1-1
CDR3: CASTTEMNTEAFF

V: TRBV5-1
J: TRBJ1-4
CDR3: CASSSRGTGEKLFF

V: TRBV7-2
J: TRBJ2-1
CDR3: CASSLESSGNEQFF

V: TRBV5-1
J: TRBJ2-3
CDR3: CASSSGLAGGTDTQYF

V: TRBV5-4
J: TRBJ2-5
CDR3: CASSLGTGWAQYF

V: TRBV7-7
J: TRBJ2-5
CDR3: CASSPGLEETQYF

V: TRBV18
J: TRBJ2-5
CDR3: CASSPAGGFLQETQYF

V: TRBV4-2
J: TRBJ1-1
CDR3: CASSQGYGSGLNTEAFF

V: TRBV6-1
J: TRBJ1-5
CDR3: CASSDLRGQGRQPQHF

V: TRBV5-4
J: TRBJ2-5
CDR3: CASSYREGETQYF

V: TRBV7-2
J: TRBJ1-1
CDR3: CASSFSRTGRTFF

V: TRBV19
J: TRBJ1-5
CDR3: CASSVGPGQGALDQPQHF

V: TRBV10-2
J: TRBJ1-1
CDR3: CASSYKNTEAFF

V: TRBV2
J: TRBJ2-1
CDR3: CASSAVGVAGGGNEQFF

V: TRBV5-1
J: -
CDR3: CASSLSGGENEQYF

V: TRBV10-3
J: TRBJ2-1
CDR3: CAINPEREREQFF

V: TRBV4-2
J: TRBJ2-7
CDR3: CASSQNSGGASYEQYF

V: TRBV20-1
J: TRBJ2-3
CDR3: CSAGYGDTQYF

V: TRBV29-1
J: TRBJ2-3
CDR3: CSVGIAELDTQYF

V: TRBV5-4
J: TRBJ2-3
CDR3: CASGGTRRSEADTQYF

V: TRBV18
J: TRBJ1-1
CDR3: CASSPRGPDEAFF

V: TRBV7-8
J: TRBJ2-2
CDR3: CASSLKQNTGELFF